This record looks at one TCR beta chain sequence and its context. This sample is part of a study of cytomegalovirus exposure and HLA in healthy donors. Both 60 Vbeta primers and 13 Jbeta primers went into the PCR. The method was immunoSEQ multiplex PCR; TCRdb's version includes in-frame clones alone and lacks a portion of them. The sample lists 150,000 to 200,000 clones; roughly 80% were seen once. The receptor was derived from a man between 45 and 60 years old in good health and CMV-seropositive. The material sequenced was PBMCs.

The CDR3 protein is CASSLADRLSTDTQYF. The CDR3, as DNA: TGTGCCAGCAGCTTAGCCGACAGACTTAGCACAGATACGCAGTATTTT. The genes are TRBV7-6 and TRBJ2-3, with TRBD1 as a possible D gene (5 bases). Germline V gives CDR1 SGHVS, CDR2 FNYEAQ. The CDR3 extends over 16 amino acids. The ends were cut back, 0 bases at V and 0 bases at J, with 10 bases in the middle.